The 12 T cell receptor beta chains reported below all come from one sample, sequenced in a study of blood T cell repertoires in COVID-19. The protocol was immunoSEQ multiplex PCR, while the TCRdb copy is restricted to in-frame clones and leaves out a portion. The sample gives about 400,000 clones, roughly nine tenths of which show up once; 1.7% is in the top ten. The sequenced sample consisted of PBMCs or T cells enriched from blood (not recorded which). The receptors shown here come from a woman between 25 and 40 years old who had recovered from COVID-19.

J is TRBJ2-4 and V is TRBV6-5, with D possibly TRBD2 on 6 matching bases. The CDR3 covers 13 residues. V lost 2 bases, J lost 6 bases, and 8 bases lay in between. The germline V gene has CDR1 MNHEY and CDR2 SVGAGI. The DNA for the CDR3 is TGTGCCAGCAGTTACGTGGGAGGAAACATTCAGTACTTC. Protein: CASSYVGGNIQYF.

This clone turned up a few times. The genes are TRBV7-2 and TRBJ2-5, with 7 bases identical to TRBD1. The CDR3 consists of 14 residues. Germline V gene data show CDR1 as SGHTA and CDR2 as FQGNSA. Unmatched junction bases numbered 7, after V lost 4 bases and J lost 5 bases. The CDR3 bases are TGTGCCAGCAGCTCGGTACAGGGGTGGGAGACCCAGTACTTC. It yields the protein CASSSVQGWETQYF.

V usage is TRBV6-5 and J usage is TRBJ2-2; 8 nucleotides line up with TRBD1. With 5 bases clipped from V and 1 base from J, the junction kept 3 bases outside the gene matches. Germline CDR1 reads MNHEY; CDR2 reads SVGAGI. The CDR3 length is 15 residues. CDR3 amino acids: CASSNDRGNTGELFF. CDR3 DNA: TGTGCCAGCAGTAACGACAGGGGGAACACCGGGGAGCTGTTTTTT.

CDR3 sequence: CAISRGQNSYNEQFF. CDR3 nucleotides: TGTGCCATCTCACGCGGACAAAACTCCTACAATGAGCAGTTCTTC. The chain joins TRBV10-3 to TRBJ2-1; D perhaps matches TRBD1 (5 bases). The germline V gene has CDR1 ENHRY and CDR2 SYGVKD. CDR3 length: 15 amino acids. Trimming removed 8 bases from V and 0 bases from J, with 14 bases in between.

The table lists this clone with a count of one. The chain recombines TRBV6-5 with TRBJ2-7; D might be TRBD1 (6 bases). The CDR3 contains 13 residues. Germline loops: CDR1 MNHEY, CDR2 SVGAGI. The V and J ends lost 6 bases and 2 bases respectively, with 11 bases between them. The CDR3 loop reads CASSAGVPYEQYF. In DNA form, the CDR3 reads TGTGCCAGCAGCGCAGGGGTTCCCTACGAGCAGTACTTC.

The chain couples TRBV19 to TRBJ2-3; 12 bases fit TRBD2. Germline CDR1 is LNHDA and CDR2 is SQIVND (reference sequence). V was clipped by 1 base and J by 7 bases; unmatched bases: 3. This CDR3 comprises 15 residues. This CDR3 is CASSIGLAGGYTQYF. As DNA, the CDR3 is TGTGCCAGTAGTATAGGGCTAGCGGGGGGGTATACGCAGTATTTT. Full variable domain (rest looked up from reference TRBV19 and TRBJ2-3): DGGITQSPKYLFRKEGQNVTLSCEQNLNHDAMYWYRQDPGQGLRLIYYSQIVNDFQKGDIAEGYSVSREKKESFPLTVTSAQKNPTAFYLCASSIGLAGGYTQYFGPGTRLTVL.

The rearrangement joins TRBV21-1 to TRBJ1-2; the tabulated D call, TRBD1, remains unverified against the DNA. TRBV21-1 is a pseudogene segment. The CDR3 contains 17 residues. The CDR3 sequence is CASSKSRQGIPNYGYTF. For the CDR3, the DNA is TGTGCCAGCAGCAAAAGTCGACAGGGGATCCCTAACTATGGCTACACCTTC.

The chain recombines TRBV27 with TRBJ1-1; D is uncertain. In germline, CDR1 is MNHEY, CDR2 SMNVEV (reference sequence). Trimming removed 4 bases from V and 6 bases from J, with 12 bases in between. This CDR3 has 13 residues. CDR3 protein: CASSSGLLSEAFF. For the CDR3, the DNA is TGTGCCAGCAGTTCCGGACTCCTCTCTGAAGCTTTCTTT.

This chain uses TRBV5-1 with TRBJ2-1; 8 nucleotides align to TRBD2. The CDR3 is made up of 14 amino acids. V shed 2 bases and J 4 bases; nucleotides not matched to a gene: 2. Germline values: CDR1 SGHRS, CDR2 YFSETQ. DNA for the CDR3: TGCGCCAGCAGCTTCAAGCGGGAGTACAATGAGCAGTTCTTC. The encoded protein is CASSFKREYNEQFF.

The rearrangement joins TRBV7-3 to TRBJ2-5; D perhaps matches TRBD1 (6 bases). V was trimmed by 1 base and J by 5 bases, leaving 14 bases between them. Germline V gene sequence: CDR1 SGHTA, CDR2 FQGTGA. This CDR3 is built from 15 residues. The CDR3 loop reads CASSLNAGVYETQYF. The CDR3 nucleotides read TGTGCCAGCAGCTTAAACGCAGGGGTCTATGAGACCCAGTACTTC.

The V call is TRBV18, the J call TRBJ2-7, with D possibly matching TRBD1 (6 bases). This CDR3 is 13 amino acids long. Germline V CDR1 and CDR2: KGHSH, LQKENI. V was cut by 3 bases and J by 4 bases, with 10 bases left in between. CDR3 in DNA: TGTGCCAGCTCACCCCTGGGGGCTTACGAGCAGTACTTC. Protein: CASSPLGAYEQYF.

The genes are TRBV5-5 and TRBJ1-1; D remains unclear. From germline, CDR1 is SGHKS and CDR2 YYEKEE (reference sequence). This CDR3 is built from 15 residues. The V and J ends lost 0 bases and 7 bases respectively, with 16 bases between them. The CDR3 DNA is TGTGCCAGCAGCTTGGGGCCAGCGCAGGAGGGTGAAGCTTTCTTT. Translation: CASSLGPAQEGEAFF.